This entry describes one T cell receptor (beta chain). Its specificity is unknown. This sample stems from a study of cytomegalovirus exposure and HLA in healthy donors. Whole-study context: Within an early data release were approximately 85 million unique TCRs drawn from HLA-typed donors. Points from the study as a whole: Most CMV-associated TCR beta chains were later found to appear HLA-restricted. Data from an earlier analysis indicated that most TCR beta V segments were productive either about 87% or about 30% of the time.

This CDR3 spans 17 amino acids. A multiplex PCR was run with 60 Vbeta primers and 13 Jbeta primers. Profiling relied on immunoSEQ multiplex PCR, and the TCRdb table lists in-frame clones only, not all of them. Among about 150,000 clones, 70% to 90% were seen once, and the ten largest hold 5.6%. The sequenced sample was PBMCs. The rearrangement links TRBV21-1 to TRBJ2-7; the DNA was not used to check the table's D call, TRBD1. TRBV21-1 is a recognized pseudogene. This TCR derives from a woman aged 40 to 50 in good health and CMV-seropositive. CDR3 coding DNA: TGTGCCAGCAGCGAAGACAGGGAGAGGAGTTTGGCCTACGAGCAGTACTTC. It specifies CASSEDRERSLAYEQYF.